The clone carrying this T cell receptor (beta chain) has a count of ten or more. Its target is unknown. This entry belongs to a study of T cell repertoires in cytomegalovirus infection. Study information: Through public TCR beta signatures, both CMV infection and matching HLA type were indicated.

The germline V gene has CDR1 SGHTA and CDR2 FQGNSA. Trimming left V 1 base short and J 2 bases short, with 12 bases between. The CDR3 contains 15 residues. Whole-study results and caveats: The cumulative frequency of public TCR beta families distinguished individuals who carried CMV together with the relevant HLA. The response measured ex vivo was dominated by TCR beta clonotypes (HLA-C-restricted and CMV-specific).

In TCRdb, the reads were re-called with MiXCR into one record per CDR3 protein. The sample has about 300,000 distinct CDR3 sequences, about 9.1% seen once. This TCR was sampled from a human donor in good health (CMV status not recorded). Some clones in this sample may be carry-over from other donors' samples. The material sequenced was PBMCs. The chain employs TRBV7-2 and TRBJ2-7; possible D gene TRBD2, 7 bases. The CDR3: CASSLEGGATYEQYV. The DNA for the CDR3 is TGTGCCAGCAGCTTAGAAGGGGGGGCGACCTACGAGCAGTACGTC.